This T cell receptor beta chain is from a study of blood T cells in healthy people across ages. This clonotype has more than one count but fewer than ten. Primers used in a second PCR of roughly 6 to 11 cycles were a sample-barcoded 5' primer and a J-beta primer mix. Using its own MiXCR run on the 5' RACE reads, TCRdb lists one record per CDR3 protein. The table has around 800,000 distinct CDR3 sequences, 53% seen once. The germline V and J ends were trimmed by 3 bases and 5 bases, with 17 bases remaining between them. This CDR3 contains 15 residues. Looked up from germline, CDR1 is SGHNT and CDR2 is YYREEE (reference sequence).

The gene calls are TRBV5-4 and TRBJ1-2; weak D call: TRBD1 (6 bases). The specimen sequenced was blood. The clonotype comes from a man older than 75 in good health. Here the CDR3 reads CASSSPGQPLYGYTF. The CDR3 DNA follows: TGTGCCAGCAGCTCTCCCGGACAGCCTTTGTATGGCTACACCTTC.